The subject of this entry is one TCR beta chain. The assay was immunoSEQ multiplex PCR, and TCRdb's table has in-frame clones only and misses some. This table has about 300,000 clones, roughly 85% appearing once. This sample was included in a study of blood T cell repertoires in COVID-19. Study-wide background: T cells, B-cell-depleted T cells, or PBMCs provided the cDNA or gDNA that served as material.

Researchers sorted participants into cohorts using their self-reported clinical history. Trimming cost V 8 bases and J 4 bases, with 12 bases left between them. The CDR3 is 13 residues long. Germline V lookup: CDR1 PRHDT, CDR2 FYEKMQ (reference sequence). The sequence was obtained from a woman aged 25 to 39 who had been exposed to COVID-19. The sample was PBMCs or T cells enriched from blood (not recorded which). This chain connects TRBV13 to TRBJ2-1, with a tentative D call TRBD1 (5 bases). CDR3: CASVGDSYNEQFF. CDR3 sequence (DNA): TGTGCCAGCGTAGGAGACAGTTACAATGAGCAGTTCTTC.